The 17 T cell receptor beta chains below come from one sample, sequenced in a study of Ad26.COV2.S vaccination and SARS-CoV-2 variants. Produced via immunoSEQ multiplex PCR; TCRdb's table is partial and in-frame only. The data show around 450,000 clones, with roughly 90% seen just once and roughly 4% held by the top ten. Treatment noted: around 19 received Ad26.COV2.S at low or high dose, single or two shots; roughly five received placebo; per-sample allocation not given. The samples date from day 63 after the first vaccine or placebo injection. This specimen was peripheral blood, taken in a trial of Ad26.COV2.S vaccine versus placebo. These receptors were taken from a person between 18 and 59 years old who received the Ad26.COV2.S COVID-19 vaccine or a placebo.

This chain connects TRBV7-9 to TRBJ1-1; D remains unclear. The germline V gene encodes CDR1 SEHNR and CDR2 FQNEAQ (reference sequence). Between the trimmed V and J ends, which lost 8 bases and 1 base, there was a span of 14 bases. CDR3 length equals 14 residues. CDR3 in DNA: TGTGCCAGCGAACAGTTAAGGGAGAACACTGAAGCTTTCTTT. This gives the protein CASEQLRENTEAFF. The whole variable domain, filled in from reference TRBV7-9 and TRBJ1-1, reads DTGVSQNPRHKITKRGQNVTFRCDPISEHNRLYWYRQTLGQGPEFLTYFQNEAQLEKSRLLSDRFSAERPKGSFSTLEIQRTEQGDSAMYLCASEQLRENTEAFFGQGTRLTVV.

This clone appeared a few times. The CDR3 loop is CASSYETYNEQFF. The CDR3 DNA is TGTGCCAGCAGTTACGAGACTTACAATGAGCAGTTCTTC. The J gene is TRBJ2-1, the V gene TRBV6-2 or TRBV6-3; D gene uncertain. The CDR3 consists of 13 residues. Germline V CDR1 and CDR2: MNHEY, SVGEGT. The germline V and J ends were trimmed by 2 bases and 4 bases, with 6 bases remaining between them.

The J gene is TRBJ2-5, the V gene TRBV27, with D possibly being TRBD1 (6 bases). Germline loops: CDR1 MNHEY, CDR2 SMNVEV (reference sequence). The CDR3 is 15 residues long. The germline V and J ends were trimmed by 4 bases and 7 bases, with 19 bases remaining between them. CDR3 sequence reads: CASSSEGDDEGTQYF. The CDR3 nucleotides read TGTGCCAGCAGTTCTGAGGGGGATGACGAGGGGACCCAGTACTTC.

This clone appeared a few times. This chain joins TRBV5-6 and TRBJ2-5; perhaps TRBD1 as D (5 bases). This CDR3 spans 15 amino acids. From germline, CDR1 is SGHDT and CDR2 YYEEEE. The V end lost 4 bases, the J end lost 0 bases, and 13 bases lay between the germline ends. The CDR3 bases are TGTGCCAGCAGCCACCAGGGTGGGTACCAAGAGACCCAGTACTTC. It is translated as CASSHQGGYQETQYF.

The CDR3 nucleotides are TGTGCCAGCACTGCCCAGGGCATGAACACTGAAGCTTTCTTT. Translation: CASTAQGMNTEAFF. The chain employs TRBV2 and TRBJ1-1; weak D call: TRBD1 (5 bases). In germline, CDR1 is SNHLY, CDR2 FYNNEI. The germline V and J ends were trimmed by 7 bases and 0 bases, with 12 bases remaining between them. The CDR3 sequence is 14 residues long. The complete variable domain, with remaining parts taken from reference TRBV2 and TRBJ1-1, reads EPEVTQTPSHQVTQMGQEVILRCVPISNHLYFYWYRQILGQKVEFLVSFYNNEISEKSEIFDDQFSVERPDGSNFTLKIRSTKLEDSAMYFCASTAQGMNTEAFFGQGTRLTVV.

This clone appeared a single time. The J gene is TRBJ2-4, the V gene TRBV5-1; either TRBD1 or TRBD2 may fit D (6 bases each). From germline, CDR1 is SGHRS and CDR2 YFSETQ. V was trimmed by 5 bases and J by 2 bases, leaving 26 bases between them. This CDR3 region has 19 residues. CDR3 DNA: TGCGCCAGCAGTTCCCGGGGGCTTAGGGGCTCAGATTCCAAAAACATTCAGTACTTC. The encoded protein is CASSSRGLRGSDSKNIQYF.

The V gene is TRBV5-1, the J gene TRBJ2-2; 8 bases match TRBD1. This CDR3 contains 15 residues. The junction had 9 bases not matched to a gene; V was cut back by 4 bases and J by 7 bases. Germline CDR1 and CDR2: SGHRS and YFSETQ. The CDR3 DNA is TGCGCCAGCAGCGTCGGACAGGGCTTCGTCGGGGAGCTGTTTTTT. The encoded protein is CASSVGQGFVGELFF.

The V and J genes are TRBV18 and TRBJ1-2, with TRBD1 matching 7 bases. CDR1 is KGHSH, CDR2 LQKENI, per germline. V lost 4 bases to trimming and J lost 4 bases; unmatched junction nucleotides: 6. The CDR3 has 14 amino acids. The CDR3 spells CASSLGQEFYGYTF. CDR3 nucleotide sequence: TGTGCCAGCTCACTTGGACAGGAGTTCTATGGCTACACCTTC.

The chain carries TRBV18 and TRBJ1-1; D may be TRBD1 (5 bases). Germline CDR1 is KGHSH and CDR2 is LQKENI. There are 12 residues in the CDR3. V shed 6 bases and J shed 3 bases, with 8 bases lying between them. The CDR3 region has the DNA TGTGCCAGCTCGTCACAGGACACTGAAGCTTTCTTT. Residues: CASSSQDTEAFF.

The rearrangement joins TRBV7-2 to TRBJ2-5, with D perhaps being TRBD1 or TRBD2 (5 bases each). Trimming shortened V by 5 bases and J by 0 bases, and 19 bases separated the two germline ends. Germline V gene sequence: CDR1 SGHTA, CDR2 FQGNSA. CDR3 length equals 17 residues. CDR3 protein: CASSPRERGSYQETQYF. The CDR3 DNA sequence: TGTGCCAGCAGCCCCCGGGAAAGGGGATCGTACCAAGAGACCCAGTACTTC.

J is TRBJ2-3 and V is TRBV7-2; 8 bases agree with TRBD2. There are 16 residues in the CDR3. The V gene end was trimmed by 1 base and the J gene end by 2 bases; junction bases not matched to a gene: 5. CDR1 SGHTA and CDR2 FQGNSA come from the germline V gene. The CDR3 sequence: CASSLGAGGLTDTQYF. The CDR3 bases are TGTGCCAGCAGCTTAGGCGCGGGGGGACTCACAGATACGCAGTATTTT.

This chain joins TRBV16 and TRBJ1-6, with D possibly matching TRBD1 (6 bases). The V gene lost 0 bases and the J gene lost 10 bases, with 10 bases spanning the gap. This CDR3 region has 14 residues. Germline lookup yields CDR1 KGHSY and CDR2 FQNENV. DNA of the CDR3: TGTGCCAGCAGCCAATCCCCAGGGGAATCACCCCTCCACTTT. Encoded protein: CASSQSPGESPLHF.

The chain recombines TRBV19 with TRBJ1-2; D is perhaps TRBD1 (6 bases). Germline CDR1 is LNHDA and CDR2 is SQIVND (reference sequence). V was pared by 9 bases and J by 4 bases, with 12 bases between. This CDR3 contains 12 residues. The CDR3 DNA reads TGTGCCAGCTCAGGGGCTGTCTATGGCTACACCTTC. Translated: CASSGAVYGYTF.

The chain carries TRBV28 and TRBJ1-6; D uncertain. The V gene's germline CDR1 is MDHEN and CDR2 SYDVKM. The CDR3 consists of 12 residues. Trimming removed 5 bases from V and 11 bases from J, with 10 bases in between. The CDR3 protein is CASSRTIPPLHF. The DNA of the CDR3 is TGTGCCAGCAGTCGGACTATCCCACCCCTCCACTTT.

This clone appeared once. CDR3 coding DNA: TGTGCCAGCAGCTCAGCGGTTCAGGGTACGTTCTTC. Amino acids: CASSSAVQGTFF. The V gene is TRBV9, the J gene TRBJ2-1; D tentatively reads TRBD1 or TRBD2 (5 bases each). There are 12 residues in the CDR3. Germline assignment: CDR1 SGDLS and CDR2 YYNGEE. The V end was cut by 4 bases, the J end by 15 bases, with 17 bases between.

The chain is built from TRBV21-1 and TRBJ1-5; the D call of TRBD1 is as the table states it, not checked on the DNA. TRBV21-1 represents a pseudogene. The CDR3 is made up of 17 amino acids. CDR3 DNA sequence: TGTGCCAGCAGCACGGGACAGGACCAATATAGCAATCAGCCCCAGCATTTT. This encodes CASSTGQDQYSNQPQHF.

This clone has just a few counts. The chain employs TRBV24-1 and TRBJ2-7; D is unresolved. The CDR3 is 15 residues long. The germline CDR1 and CDR2 sequences are KGHDR and SFDVKD. The V gene lost 4 bases and the J gene lost 5 bases, with 17 bases spanning the gap. The CDR3 DNA reads as TGTGCCACCAGTGACCCCTCTTTTGGATTCGACGAGCAGTACTTC. Translated: CATSDPSFGFDEQYF.